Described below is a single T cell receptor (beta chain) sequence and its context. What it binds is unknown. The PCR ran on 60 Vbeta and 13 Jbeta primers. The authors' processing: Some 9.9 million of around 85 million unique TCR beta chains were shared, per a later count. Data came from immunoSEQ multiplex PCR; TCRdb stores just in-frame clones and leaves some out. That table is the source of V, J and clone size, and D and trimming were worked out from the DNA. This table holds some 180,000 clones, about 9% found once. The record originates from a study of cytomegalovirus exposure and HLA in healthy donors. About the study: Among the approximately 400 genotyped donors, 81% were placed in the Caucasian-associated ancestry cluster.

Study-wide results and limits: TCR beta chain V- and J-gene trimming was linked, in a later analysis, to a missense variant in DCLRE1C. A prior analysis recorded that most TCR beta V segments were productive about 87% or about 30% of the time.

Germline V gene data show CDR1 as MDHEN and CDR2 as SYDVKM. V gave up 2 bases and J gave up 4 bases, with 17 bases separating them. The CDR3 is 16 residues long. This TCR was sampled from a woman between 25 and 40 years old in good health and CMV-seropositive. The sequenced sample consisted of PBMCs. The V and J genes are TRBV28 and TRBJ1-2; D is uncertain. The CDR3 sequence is CASSLRVEASAYGYTF. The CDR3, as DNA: TGTGCCAGCAGTTTAAGAGTCGAGGCCTCAGCCTATGGCTACACCTTC.